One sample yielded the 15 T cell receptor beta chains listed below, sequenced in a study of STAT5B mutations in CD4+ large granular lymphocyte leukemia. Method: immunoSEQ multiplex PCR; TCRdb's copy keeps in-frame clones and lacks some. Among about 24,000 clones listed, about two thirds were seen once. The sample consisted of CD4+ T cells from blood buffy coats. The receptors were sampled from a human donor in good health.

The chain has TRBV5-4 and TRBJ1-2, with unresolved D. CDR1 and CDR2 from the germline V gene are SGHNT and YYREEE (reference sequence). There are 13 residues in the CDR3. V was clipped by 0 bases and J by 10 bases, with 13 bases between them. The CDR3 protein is CASSLVGGIHYTF. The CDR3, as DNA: TGTGCCAGCAGCTTGGTGGGCGGGATCCACTACACCTTC.

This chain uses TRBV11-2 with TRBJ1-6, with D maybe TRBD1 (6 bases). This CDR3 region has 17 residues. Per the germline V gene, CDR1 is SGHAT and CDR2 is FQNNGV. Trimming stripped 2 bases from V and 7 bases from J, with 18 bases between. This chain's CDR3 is CASSLKGKVTGNSPLHF. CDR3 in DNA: TGTGCCAGCAGCTTAAAGGGGAAAGTGACAGGCAATTCACCCCTCCACTTT.

DNA of the CDR3: TGTGCCAGCAGTGGTACCGGGACAGGGGGGATCTACGAGCAGTACTTC. Its protein product is CASSGTGTGGIYEQYF. The chain uses TRBV6-1 and TRBJ2-7; the match to TRBD1 covers 11 bases. The CDR3 has 16 residues. The germline V gene encodes CDR1 MNHNS and CDR2 SASEGT. The trim removed 4 bases at V and 3 bases at J, leaving 8 bases unmatched.

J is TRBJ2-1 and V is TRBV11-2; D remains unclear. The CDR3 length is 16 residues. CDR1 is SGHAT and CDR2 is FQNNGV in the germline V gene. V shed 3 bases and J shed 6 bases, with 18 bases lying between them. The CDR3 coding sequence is TGTGCCAGCAGCTTGTCGCTAAGCATCGTTCGCAATGAGCAGTTCTTC. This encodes CASSLSLSIVRNEQFF. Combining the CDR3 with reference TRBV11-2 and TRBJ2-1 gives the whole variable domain EAGVAQSPRYKIIEKRQSVAFWCNPISGHATLYWYQQILGQGPKLLIQFQNNGVVDDSQLPKDRFSAERLKGVDSTLKIQPAKLEDSAVYLCASSLSLSIVRNEQFFGPGTRLTVL.

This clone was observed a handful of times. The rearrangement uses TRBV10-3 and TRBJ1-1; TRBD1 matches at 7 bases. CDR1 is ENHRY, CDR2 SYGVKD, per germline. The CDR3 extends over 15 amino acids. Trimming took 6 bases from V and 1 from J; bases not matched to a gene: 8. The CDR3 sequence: CAIRQGIGKNTEAFF. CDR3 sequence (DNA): TGTGCCATCAGACAGGGGATAGGTAAGAACACTGAAGCTTTCTTT.

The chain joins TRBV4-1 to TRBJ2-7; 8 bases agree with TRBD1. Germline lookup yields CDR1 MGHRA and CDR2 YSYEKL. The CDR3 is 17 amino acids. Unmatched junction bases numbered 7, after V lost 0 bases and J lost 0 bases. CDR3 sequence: CASSQDHRQGHSYEQYF. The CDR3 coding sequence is TGCGCCAGCAGCCAAGATCACCGACAGGGGCACTCCTACGAGCAGTACTTC.

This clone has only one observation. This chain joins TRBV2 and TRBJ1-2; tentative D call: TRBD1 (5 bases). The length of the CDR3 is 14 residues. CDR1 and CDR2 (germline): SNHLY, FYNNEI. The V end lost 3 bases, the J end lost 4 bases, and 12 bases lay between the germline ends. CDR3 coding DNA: TGTGCCAGCAGTGATCCGGGGCTGTCCTATGGCTACACCTTC. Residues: CASSDPGLSYGYTF.

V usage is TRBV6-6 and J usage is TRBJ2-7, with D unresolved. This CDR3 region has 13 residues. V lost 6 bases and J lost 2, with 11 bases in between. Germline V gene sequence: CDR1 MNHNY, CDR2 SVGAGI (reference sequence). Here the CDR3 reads CASSAPVTYEQYF. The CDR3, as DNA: TGTGCCAGCAGCGCCCCAGTGACCTACGAGCAGTACTTC.

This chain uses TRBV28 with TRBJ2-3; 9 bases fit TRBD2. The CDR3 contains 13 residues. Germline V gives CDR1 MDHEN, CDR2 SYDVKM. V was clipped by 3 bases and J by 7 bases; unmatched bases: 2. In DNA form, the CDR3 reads TGTGCCAGCAGTTTCCTAGCGGGGAATACGCAGTATTTT. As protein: CASSFLAGNTQYF. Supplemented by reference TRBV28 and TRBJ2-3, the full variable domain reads DVKVTQSSRYLVKRTGEKVFLECVQDMDHENMFWYRQDPGLGLRLIYFSYDVKMKEKGDIPEGYSVSREKKERFSLILESASTNQTSMYLCASSFLAGNTQYFGPGTRLTVL.

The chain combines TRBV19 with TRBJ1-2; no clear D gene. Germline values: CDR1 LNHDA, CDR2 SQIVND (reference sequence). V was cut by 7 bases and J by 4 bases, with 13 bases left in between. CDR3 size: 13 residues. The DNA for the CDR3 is TGTGCCAGTACCCCGGACGGAACCTATGGCTACACCTTC. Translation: CASTPDGTYGYTF.

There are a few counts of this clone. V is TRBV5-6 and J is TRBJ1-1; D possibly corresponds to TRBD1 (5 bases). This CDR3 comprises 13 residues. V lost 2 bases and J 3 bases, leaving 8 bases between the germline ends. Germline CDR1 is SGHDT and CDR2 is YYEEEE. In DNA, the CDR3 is TGTGCCAGCAGCTTTTGGGGGGACACTGAAGCTTTCTTT. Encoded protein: CASSFWGDTEAFF.

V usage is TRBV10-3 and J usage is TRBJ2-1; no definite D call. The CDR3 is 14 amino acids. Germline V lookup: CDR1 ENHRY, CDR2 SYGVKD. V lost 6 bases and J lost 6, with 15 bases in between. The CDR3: CAIRDPQVSNEQFF. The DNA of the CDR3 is TGTGCCATCAGAGACCCCCAGGTTAGCAATGAGCAGTTCTTC.

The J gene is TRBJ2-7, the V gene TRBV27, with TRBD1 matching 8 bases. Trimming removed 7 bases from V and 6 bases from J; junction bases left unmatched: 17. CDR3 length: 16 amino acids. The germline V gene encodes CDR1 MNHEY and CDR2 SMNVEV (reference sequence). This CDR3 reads CASTQSGAQGAIEQYF. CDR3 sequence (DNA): TGTGCCAGCACCCAATCGGGCGCTCAGGGGGCCATCGAGCAGTACTTC.

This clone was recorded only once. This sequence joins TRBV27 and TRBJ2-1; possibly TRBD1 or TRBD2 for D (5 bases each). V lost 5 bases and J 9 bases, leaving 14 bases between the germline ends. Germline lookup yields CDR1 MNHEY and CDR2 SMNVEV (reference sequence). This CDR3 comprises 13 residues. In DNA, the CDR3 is TGTGCCAGCAGTCCGAGACGGGGCGGTGAGCAGTTCTTC. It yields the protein CASSPRRGGEQFF.

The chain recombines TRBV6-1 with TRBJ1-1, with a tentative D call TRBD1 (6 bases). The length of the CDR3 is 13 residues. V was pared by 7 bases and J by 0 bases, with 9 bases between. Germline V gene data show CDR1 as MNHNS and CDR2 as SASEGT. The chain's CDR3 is CASIGGLNTEAFF. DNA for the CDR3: TGTGCCAGCATAGGGGGTCTGAACACTGAAGCTTTCTTT.